Listed below are T cell receptor beta chains from one sample, sequenced in a study of shared T cell receptors in the human thymus. Produced via immunoSEQ multiplex PCR; TCRdb's table is partial and in-frame only. The sample lists over 350,000 clones, 95% occurring once. The specimen sequenced was thymocytes. The receptors originated from a human donor. Both conserved end residues are part of each CDR3. The D gene is left open where the match is weak. The size of a clone is reported for some rows only, either as once, few or many, or as a class for expanded clones.

clone size	J gene	D gene	V gene	CDR3 protein	CDR3 DNA
-	TRBJ2-5	TRBD1	TRBV18	CASSPDRETGETQYF	TGTGCCAGCTCACCGGACAGGGAAACCGGGGAGACCCAGTACTTC
-	TRBJ2-7	TRBD1	TRBV27	CASSFIWDRSYEQYF	TGTGCCAGCAGTTTCATTTGGGACAGATCCTACGAGCAGTACTTC
-	TRBJ2-7	-	TRBV5-1	CASSFAGEQYF	TGCGCCAGCAGCTTTGCGGGAGAGCAGTACTTC
once	TRBJ1-1	-	TRBV9	CASSVGDWMDTEAFF	TGTGCCAGCAGCGTTGGAGATTGGATGGACACTGAAGCTTTCTTT
-	TRBJ2-7	TRBD2	TRBV18	CASSRVAGFYEQYF	TGTGCCAGCTCACGGGTAGCGGGATTCTACGAGCAGTACTTC
-	TRBJ1-3	TRBD1	TRBV9	CASSGDRTGGWAGNTIYF	TGTGCCAGCAGCGGCGACCGGACAGGGGGCTGGGCTGGAAACACCATATATTTT
-	TRBJ2-1	TRBD2	TRBV30	CAWSGAPGGRNNEQFF	TGTGCCTGGAGTGGGGCGCCGGGAGGGCGGAACAATGAGCAGTTCTTC
-	TRBJ2-7	TRBD1	TRBV9	CASSAPGPRGEQYF	TGTGCCAGCAGCGCCCCGGGACCCAGGGGGGAGCAGTACTTC
-	TRBJ1-1	-	TRBV7-2	CASSFIWVGDTEAFF	TGTGCCAGCAGCTTTATCTGGGTGGGAGACACTGAAGCTTTCTTT
-	TRBJ2-1	TRBD2	TRBV5-1	CASSLTPTSGNNEQFF	TGCGCCAGCAGCCTCACCCCGACTAGCGGTAACAATGAGCAGTTCTTC
-	TRBJ2-7	-	TRBV15	CATSRGSGTPYYEQYF	TGTGCCACCAGCCGAGGATCCGGGACACCCTACTACGAGCAGTACTTC
few	TRBJ1-1	-	TRBV13	CASTSGRAGTEAFF	TGTGCCAGCACCTCGGGGAGGGCGGGCACTGAAGCTTTCTTT
-	TRBJ2-1	-	TRBV23-1	CASSPQKCSYNEQFF	TGCGCCAGCAGTCCACAGAAGTGCTCCTACAATGAGCAGTTCTTC
-	TRBJ1-4	TRBD1	TRBV27	CASSITGQENEKLFF	TGTGCCAGCAGCATAACGGGACAGGAAAATGAAAAACTGTTTTTT
-	TRBJ2-1	-	TRBV27	CASSRDGVIAAEQFF	TGTGCCAGCAGCCGGGACGGGGTGATAGCGGCTGAGCAGTTCTTC
-	TRBJ1-2	-	TRBV18	CASSPGGHTNYGYTF	TGTGCCAGCTCACCTGGGGGGCATACTAACTATGGCTACACCTTC
-	TRBJ2-7	TRBD1	TRBV5-1	CASSQLSGTGGEQYF	TGCGCCAGCAGCCAATTGTCCGGGACAGGGGGCGAGCAGTACTTC
-	TRBJ2-1	TRBD2	TRBV30	CAYSGATYNEQFF	TGTGCCTATAGCGGGGCTACCTACAATGAGCAGTTCTTC
-	TRBJ2-7	TRBD1	TRBV29-1	CSAGGQSYEQYF	TGCAGCGCAGGGGGACAGAGCTACGAGCAGTACTTC
-	TRBJ1-1	-	TRBV4-3	CASSQVVVRKNTEAFF	TGCGCCAGCAGCCAAGTAGTCGTGCGAAAGAACACTGAAGCTTTCTTT
-	TRBJ2-7	TRBD2	TRBV10-2	CASSLAGTSASYEQYF	TGCGCCAGCAGCCTCGCCGGGACTAGCGCTTCCTACGAGCAGTACTTC
-	TRBJ1-2	TRBD1	TRBV27	CASRDRGPRGNGYTF	TGTGCCAGCCGGGACAGGGGGCCGCGGGGCAATGGCTACACCTTC
-	TRBJ2-7	-	TRBV2	CASILPGQDYEQYF	TGTGCCAGCATCCTGCCGGGACAAGACTACGAGCAGTACTTC
-	TRBJ2-7	TRBD2	TRBV27	CASSLRASGSVEQYF	TGTGCCAGCAGTTTACGGGCTAGCGGGAGTGTCGAGCAGTACTTC
-	TRBJ2-7	-	TRBV27	CASSSFTLTYEQYF	TGTGCCAGCAGTTCTTTCACCCTCACCTACGAGCAGTACTTC
-	TRBJ2-7	-	TRBV7-9	CASSLGQTDEYF	TGTGCCAGCAGCTTAGGACAGACCGACGAGTACTTC
-	TRBJ2-1	TRBD2	TRBV4-1	CASSPAGGEFPSYNEQFF	TGCGCCAGCAGCCCTGCCGGGGGGGAATTCCCGAGTTACAATGAGCAGTTCTTC
-	TRBJ2-3	-	TRBV20-1	CSPSPGDTQYF	TGCAGTCCATCCCCGGGAGATACGCAGTATTTT
-	TRBJ1-1	-	TRBV11-3	CASSLLIGTEAFF	TGTGCCAGCAGTTTGCTGATTGGCACTGAAGCTTTCTTT
-	TRBJ2-1	TRBD1	TRBV5-6	CASSRRTGMAYNEQFF	TGTGCCAGCAGCCGGAGGACAGGGATGGCCTACAATGAGCAGTTCTTC
-	TRBJ1-4	-	TRBV11-1	CASSRGANNEKLFF	TGTGCCAGCTCCCGGGGGGCCAATAATGAAAAACTGTTTTTT
once	TRBJ2-7	-	TRBV4-1	CASSQGTGTFSSYEQYF	TGCGCCAGCAGCCAGGGGACCGGGACTTTTAGCTCCTACGAGCAGTACTTC
-	TRBJ2-7	-	TRBV20-1	CSATNYEQYF	TGCAGTGCTACAAATTACGAGCAGTACTTC
-	TRBJ2-5	TRBD2	TRBV5-1	CASSVGTTKLGRQETQYF	TGCGCCAGCAGCGTCGGGACTACCAAGTTGGGGCGCCAAGAGACCCAGTACTTC
-	TRBJ2-7	TRBD1	TRBV18	CASSAGTGGWYEQYF	TGTGCCAGCTCAGCCGGGACAGGGGGCTGGTACGAGCAGTACTTC
-	TRBJ2-1	TRBD2	TRBV5-1	CASGTSGSSYNEQFF	TGCGCCAGCGGGACTAGCGGGAGCTCCTACAATGAGCAGTTCTTC
-	TRBJ2-5	TRBD1	TRBV19	CASSTRDRGCGKVQETQYF	TGTGCCAGTAGTACCCGGGACAGGGGTTGCGGGAAGGTACAAGAGACCCAGTACTTC
-	TRBJ2-5	-	TRBV28	CATLGQKKCKETQYF	TGTGCCACCCTAGGACAGAAGAAGTGTAAAGAGACCCAGTACTTC
once	TRBJ1-4	-	TRBV6-1	CASSDKGFEKLFF	TGTGCCAGCAGTGATAAGGGGTTTGAAAAACTGTTTTTT
-	TRBJ1-5	TRBD1	TRBV19	CASRNSRGGRQPQHF	TGTGCCAGCCGGAATTCCAGGGGGGGGAGGCAGCCCCAGCATTTT
once	TRBJ2-7	TRBD1	TRBV5-1	CASSPRQGTQITEQYF	TGCGCCAGCAGCCCAAGACAGGGAACTCAAATCACCGAGCAGTACTTC
-	TRBJ2-7	TRBD2	TRBV28	CASSYGWRLAASYEQYF	TGTGCCAGCAGTTACGGTTGGAGACTAGCGGCCTCCTACGAGCAGTACTTC
-	TRBJ2-2	-	TRBV28	CASSSLGGPTNTGELFF	TGTGCCAGCAGTTCGCTTGGGGGTCCAACGAACACCGGGGAGCTGTTTTTT
-	TRBJ1-1	-	TRBV7-9	CASSLGPYLRDTEAFF	TGTGCCAGCAGCCTCGGGCCCTACCTACGGGACACTGAAGCTTTCTTT
-	TRBJ1-3	-	TRBV30	CAWKQLSGNTIYF	TGTGCCTGGAAACAGTTATCTGGAAACACCATATATTTT
-	TRBJ1-4	TRBD1	TRBV7-2	CASSQLDRETEKLFF	TGTGCCAGCAGCCAGCTAGACAGGGAAACCGAAAAACTGTTTTTT
-	TRBJ2-1	-	TRBV27	CASSAHRLVYPYNEQFF	TGTGCCAGCAGTGCCCATCGACTAGTATACCCCTACAATGAGCAGTTCTTC
once	TRBJ2-1	-	TRBV5-4	CASSRDPSGEQFF	TGTGCCAGCAGCCGGGACCCGTCGGGGGAGCAGTTCTTC
-	TRBJ1-1	TRBD1	TRBV11-2	CASSLDPRDREGLNTEAFF	TGTGCCAGCAGCTTAGATCCCCGGGACAGGGAGGGTTTGAACACTGAAGCTTTCTTT
-	TRBJ1-2	-	TRBV14	CASSQVKMGPGLTQGYGYTF	TGTGCCAGCAGCCAGGTCAAGATGGGCCCGGGACTCACCCAGGGGTATGGCTACACCTTC